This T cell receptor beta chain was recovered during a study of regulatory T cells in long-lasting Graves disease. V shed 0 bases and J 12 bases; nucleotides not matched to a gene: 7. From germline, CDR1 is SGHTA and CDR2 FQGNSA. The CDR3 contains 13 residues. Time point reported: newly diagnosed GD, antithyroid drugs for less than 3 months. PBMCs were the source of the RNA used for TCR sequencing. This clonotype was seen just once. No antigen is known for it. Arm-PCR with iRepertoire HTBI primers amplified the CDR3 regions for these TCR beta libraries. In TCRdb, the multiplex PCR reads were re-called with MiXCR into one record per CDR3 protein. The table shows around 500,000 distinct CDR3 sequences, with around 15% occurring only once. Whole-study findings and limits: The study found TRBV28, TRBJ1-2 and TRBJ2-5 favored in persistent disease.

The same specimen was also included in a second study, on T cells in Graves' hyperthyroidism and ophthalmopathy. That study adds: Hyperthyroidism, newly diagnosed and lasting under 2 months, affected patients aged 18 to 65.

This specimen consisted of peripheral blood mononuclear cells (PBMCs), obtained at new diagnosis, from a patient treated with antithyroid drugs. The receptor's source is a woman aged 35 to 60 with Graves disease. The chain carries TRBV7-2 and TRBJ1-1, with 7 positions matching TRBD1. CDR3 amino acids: CASSLAQVQGTFF. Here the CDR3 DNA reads TGTGCCAGCAGCTTAGCTCAGGTACAGGGGACTTTCTTT. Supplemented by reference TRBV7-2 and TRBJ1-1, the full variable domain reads GAGVSQSPSNKVTEKGKDVELRCDPISGHTALYWYRQSLGQGLEFLIYFQGNSAPDKSGLPSDRFSAERTGGSVSTLTIQRTQQEDSAVYLCASSLAQVQGTFFGQGTRLTVV.